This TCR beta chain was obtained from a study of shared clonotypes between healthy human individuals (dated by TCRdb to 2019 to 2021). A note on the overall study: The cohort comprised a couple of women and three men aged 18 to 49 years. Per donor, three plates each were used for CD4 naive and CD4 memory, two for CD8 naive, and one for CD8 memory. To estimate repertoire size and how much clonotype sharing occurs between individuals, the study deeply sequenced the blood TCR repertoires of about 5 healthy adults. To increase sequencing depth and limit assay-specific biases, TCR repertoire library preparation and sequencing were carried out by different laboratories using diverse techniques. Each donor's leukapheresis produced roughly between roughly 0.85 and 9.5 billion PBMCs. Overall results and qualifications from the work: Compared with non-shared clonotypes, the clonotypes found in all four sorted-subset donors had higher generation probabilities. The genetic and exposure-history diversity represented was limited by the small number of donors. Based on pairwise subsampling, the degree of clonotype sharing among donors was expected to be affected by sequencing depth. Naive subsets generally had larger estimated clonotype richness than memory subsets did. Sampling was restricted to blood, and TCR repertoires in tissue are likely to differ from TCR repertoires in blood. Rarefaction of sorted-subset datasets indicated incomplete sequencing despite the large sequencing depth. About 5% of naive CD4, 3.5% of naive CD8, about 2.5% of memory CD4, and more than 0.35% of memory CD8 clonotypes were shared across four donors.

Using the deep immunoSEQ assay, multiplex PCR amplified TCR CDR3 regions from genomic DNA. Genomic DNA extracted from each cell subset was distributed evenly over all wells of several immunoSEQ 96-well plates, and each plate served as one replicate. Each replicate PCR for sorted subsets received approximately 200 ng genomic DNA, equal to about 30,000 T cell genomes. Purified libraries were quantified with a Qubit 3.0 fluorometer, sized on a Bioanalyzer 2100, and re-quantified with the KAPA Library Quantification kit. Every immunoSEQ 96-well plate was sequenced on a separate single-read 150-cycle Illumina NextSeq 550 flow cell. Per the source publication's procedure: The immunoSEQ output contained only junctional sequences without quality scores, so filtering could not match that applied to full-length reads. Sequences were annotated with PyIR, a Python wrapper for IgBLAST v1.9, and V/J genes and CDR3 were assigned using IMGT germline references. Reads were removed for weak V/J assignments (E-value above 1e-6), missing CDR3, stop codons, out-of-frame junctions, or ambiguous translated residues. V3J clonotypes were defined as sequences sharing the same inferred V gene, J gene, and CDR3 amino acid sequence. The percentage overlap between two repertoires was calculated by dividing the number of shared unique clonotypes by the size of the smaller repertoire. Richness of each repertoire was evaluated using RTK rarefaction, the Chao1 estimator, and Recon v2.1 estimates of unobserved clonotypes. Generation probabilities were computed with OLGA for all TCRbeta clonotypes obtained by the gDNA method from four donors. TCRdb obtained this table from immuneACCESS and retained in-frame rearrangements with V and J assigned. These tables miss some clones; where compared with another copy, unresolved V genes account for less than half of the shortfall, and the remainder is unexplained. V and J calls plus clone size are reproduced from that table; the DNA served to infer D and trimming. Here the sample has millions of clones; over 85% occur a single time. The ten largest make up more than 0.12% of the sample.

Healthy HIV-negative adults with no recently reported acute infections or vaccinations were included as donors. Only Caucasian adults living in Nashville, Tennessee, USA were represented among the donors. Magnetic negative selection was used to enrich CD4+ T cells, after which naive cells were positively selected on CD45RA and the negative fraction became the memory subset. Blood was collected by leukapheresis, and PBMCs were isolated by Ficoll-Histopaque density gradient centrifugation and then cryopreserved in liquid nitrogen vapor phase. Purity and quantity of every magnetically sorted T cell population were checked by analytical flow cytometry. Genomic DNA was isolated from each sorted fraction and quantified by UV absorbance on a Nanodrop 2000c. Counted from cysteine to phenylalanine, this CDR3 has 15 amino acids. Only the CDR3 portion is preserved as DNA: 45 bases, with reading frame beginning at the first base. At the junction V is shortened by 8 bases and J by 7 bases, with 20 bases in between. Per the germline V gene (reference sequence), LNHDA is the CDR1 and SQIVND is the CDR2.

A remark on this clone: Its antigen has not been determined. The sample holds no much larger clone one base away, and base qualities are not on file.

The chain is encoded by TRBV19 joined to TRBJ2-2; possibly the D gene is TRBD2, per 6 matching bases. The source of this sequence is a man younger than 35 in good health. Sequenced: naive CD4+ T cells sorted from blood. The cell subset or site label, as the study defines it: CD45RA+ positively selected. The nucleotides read TGTGCCAGTGTTCCCGCCGGGACTCGCTACGGGGAGCTGTTTTTT. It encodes CASVPAGTRYGELFF.